Detailed here is one T cell receptor (beta chain). Assay used: immunoSEQ multiplex PCR; TCRdb lists only in-frame clones, some missing. This sample has around 72,000 clones, with almost 95% found just once. V lost 5 bases, J lost 8 bases, and 9 bases stayed unmatched. The CDR3 runs 17 residues. The germline V gene encodes CDR1 SGHAT and CDR2 FQNNGV. The data were obtained in a study of technical replicates of blood from several donors. The rearrangement links TRBV11-2 to TRBJ2-1, with 16 bases fitting TRBD2. This receptor was obtained from a human donor in good health. Sequencing was performed on T cells isolated from PBMCs. CDR3 protein: CASSPGLAGGPDHEQFF. The CDR3 DNA reads as TGTGCCAGCAGCCCGGGACTAGCGGGAGGGCCAGACCATGAGCAGTTCTTC.